The 27 T cell receptor beta chains reported below all come from one sample, sequenced in a study of neurological immune-mediated disorders. TCRdb reprocessed the 5' RACE reads via MiXCR and lists one record per CDR3 protein. The sample contains about 59,000 distinct CDR3 sequences, approximately 11% of which appear only once. Sample: PBMCs. These receptors came from a woman in her sixties with HTLV-1-associated myelopathy (HAM/TSP).

Comments on this clonotype: A much bigger clone sits one base away, suggesting this may be a read error. The chain recombines TRBV6-1 with TRBJ2-3; perhaps TRBD1 as D (7 bases). This CDR3 has 13 residues. Per germline, CDR1 MNHNS and CDR2 SASEGT. The CDR3 here is CASKVGGTETQYF. CDR3 sequence (DNA): TGTGCCAGCAAAGTAGGAGGGACAGAGACGCAGTATTTT.

In this sample, this clonotype turned up many times. The chain joins TRBV5-1 to TRBJ2-3; maybe TRBD2 (5 bases). Looked up from germline, CDR1 is SGHRS and CDR2 is YFSETQ. The V end was cut by 1 base, the J end by 0 bases, with 9 bases between. CDR3 size: 15 residues. The CDR3 is CASSLSPSSTDTQYF. The CDR3 DNA sequence: TGCGCCAGCAGCTTGTCGCCTAGCAGCACAGATACGCAGTATTTT.

This clonotype was seen repeatedly, ten times or more. The V call is TRBV11-1, the J call TRBJ2-1, with D tentatively TRBD1 (5 bases). Trimming cost V 1 base and J 5 bases, with 9 bases left between them. The CDR3 has 14 residues. Germline lookup yields CDR1 SGHAT and CDR2 FQDESV (reference sequence). In DNA, the CDR3 is TGTGCCAGCAGCTTAGGGACACTGAACAATGAGCAGTTCTTC. This codes for CASSLGTLNNEQFF. The full variable domain, rest sourced from reference TRBV11-1 and TRBJ2-1, is EAEVAQSPRYKITEKSQAVAFWCDPISGHATLYWYRQILGQGPELLVQFQDESVVDDSQLPKDRFSAERLKGVDSTLKIQPAELGDSAMYLCASSLGTLNNEQFFGPGTRLTVL.

On this clonotype: This may be a read error, as it is one base from a much larger clone. The chain links TRBV9 to TRBJ2-7; D possibly corresponds to TRBD1 (5 bases). The CDR3 sequence is 14 residues long. CDR1 is SGDLS, CDR2 YYNGEE, per germline. The V end lost 2 bases, the J end lost 4 bases, and 13 bases lay between the germline ends. The CDR3 DNA reads as TGTGCCAGCAGCGTTTCCGAAAGGGGTTACGAGCAGTACTTC. Its protein product is CASSVSERGYEQYF.

This clonotype was counted ten times or more. The V call is TRBV24-1, the J call TRBJ1-5, with D unclear. Trimming cost V 4 bases and J 3 bases, with 9 bases left between them. The CDR3 extends over 14 amino acids. Germline V gene lookup returns CDR1 KGHDR and CDR2 SFDVKD. CDR3 loop: CATSDPKVNQPQHF. CDR3 bases: TGTGCCACCAGTGACCCCAAAGTCAATCAGCCCCAGCATTTT.

This clonotype has at least ten counts. This chain links TRBV7-2 with TRBJ2-3, with 10 bases aligning to TRBD1. The CDR3 has 18 amino acids. Germline values: CDR1 SGHTA, CDR2 FQGNSA. The trim removed 5 bases at V and 6 bases at J, leaving 17 bases unmatched. The CDR3 DNA is TGTGCCAGCAGCCCACGTACCGGGACAGGGGCTAACGAGGATACGCAGTATTTT. Translation: CASSPRTGTGANEDTQYF. Together with reference TRBV7-2 and TRBJ2-3, the CDR3 gives the full variable domain: GAGVSQSPSNKVTEKGKDVELRCDPISGHTALYWYRQSLGQGLEFLIYFQGNSAPDKSGLPSDRFSAERTGGSVSTLTIQRTQQEDSAVYLCASSPRTGTGANEDTQYFGPGTRLTVL.

This clonotype showed up many times. This sequence joins TRBV12-3 or TRBV12-4 and TRBJ2-1; D is perhaps TRBD1 or TRBD2 (5 bases each). This CDR3 region has 16 residues. The germline V and J ends were trimmed by 6 bases and 5 bases, with 20 bases remaining between them. For the CDR3, the DNA is TGTGCCAGCAGCCCGGGACGGCCGCAGTCTAACAATGAGCAGTTCTTC. Protein sequence: CASSPGRPQSNNEQFF.

This clonotype was picked up many times. This chain joins TRBV28 and TRBJ1-2, with D possibly being TRBD1 (5 bases). This CDR3 is 13 amino acids long. V lost 6 bases and J lost 6, with 14 bases in between. Germline CDR1 reads MDHEN; CDR2 reads SYDVKM. Here the CDR3 DNA reads TGTGCCAGCAGGGGGGACTTTGGGGATGGCTACACCTTC. Translated: CASRGDFGDGYTF.

This clonotype has a count of ten or more. The CDR3 sequence is CASSLAAGKEETQYF. The CDR3 nucleotides are TGCGCCAGCAGCTTGGCGGCAGGGAAGGAGGAGACCCAGTACTTC. The chain links TRBV5-1 to TRBJ2-5; a possible D gene is TRBD1 (5 bases). The germline V and J ends were trimmed by 0 bases and 5 bases, with 14 bases remaining between them. Germline-derived CDR1 and CDR2 are SGHRS and YFSETQ. CDR3 length: 15 residues. Full variable domain (outside the CDR3, taken from reference TRBV5-1 and TRBJ2-5): KAGVTQTPRYLIKTRGQQVTLSCSPISGHRSVSWYQQTPGQGLQFLFEYFSETQRNKGNFPGRFSGRQFSNSRSEMNVSTLELGDSALYLCASSLAAGKEETQYFGPGTRLLVL.

This clonotype was seen repeatedly, ten times or more. The chain uses TRBV15 and TRBJ2-1; 10 positions match TRBD2. Per the germline V gene, CDR1 is LNHNV and CDR2 is YYDKDF (reference sequence). The CDR3 runs to 19 residues. The J segment lost 7 bases and the V segment lost 2 bases, leaving 17 bases of the junction unmatched. Here the CDR3 DNA reads TGTGCCACCAGCAGAAACACGGCAAAGGCTAGCGGGAGATTGAATGAGCAGTTCTTC. It yields the protein CATSRNTAKASGRLNEQFF. Filled out from reference TRBV15 and TRBJ2-1, the complete variable domain reads DAMVIQNPRYQVTQFGKPVTLSCSQTLNHNVMYWYQQKSSQAPKLLFHYYDKDFNNEADTPDNFQSRRPNTSFCFLDIRSPGLGDTAMYLCATSRNTAKASGRLNEQFFGPGTRLTVL.

This clonotype was observed at least ten times. The chain couples TRBV7-7 to TRBJ2-5; 8 positions match TRBD1. The CDR3 runs to 15 residues. The germline V gene has CDR1 SSHAT and CDR2 FNYEAQ (reference sequence). Trimming took 1 base from V and 0 from J; bases not matched to a gene: 1. In DNA form, the CDR3 reads TGTGCCAGCAGCTTAGACAGGGGGTACCAAGAGACCCAGTACTTC. It specifies CASSLDRGYQETQYF. The full variable domain, rest sourced from reference TRBV7-7 and TRBJ2-5, is GAGVSQSPRYKVTKRGQDVTLRCDPISSHATLYWYQQALGQGPEFLTYFNYEAQPDKSGLPSDRFSAERPEGSISTLTIQRTEQRDSAMYRCASSLDRGYQETQYFGPGTRLLVL.

At least ten counts were recorded for this clonotype. The chain is built from TRBV28 and TRBJ2-3, with 7 bases identical to TRBD2. V dropped 3 bases and J dropped 8; count of bases not matched to a gene: 8. In germline, CDR1 is MDHEN, CDR2 SYDVKM. The CDR3 sequence is 14 residues long. The CDR3 sequence is CASSLLAAQGTQYF. In DNA, the CDR3 is TGTGCCAGCAGTTTGCTAGCGGCCCAGGGTACGCAGTATTTT.

V and J are TRBV12-3 or TRBV12-4 and TRBJ1-5; 9 bases are shared with TRBD1. The trim removed 5 bases at V and 5 bases at J, leaving 7 bases unmatched. This CDR3 contains 15 residues. The CDR3 protein is CASSPGTGRYQPQHF. CDR3 nucleotides: TGTGCCAGCAGTCCGGGGACAGGGCGCTATCAGCCCCAGCATTTT.

This clonotype was counted many times. The chain joins TRBV5-1 to TRBJ2-2; a weak D match, TRBD2 (6 bases). Germline V gives CDR1 SGHRS, CDR2 YFSETQ. The CDR3 runs to 14 residues. V was clipped by 9 bases and J by 8 bases, with 20 bases between them. The CDR3 region has the DNA TGCGCCATACGGAGGGCTAGCCCCAGTGGGGAGCTGTTTTTT. Encoded protein: CAIRRASPSGELFF.

This clonotype was seen ten or more times. This sequence joins TRBV29-1 and TRBJ2-3; possible D gene TRBD1, 6 bases. This CDR3 comprises 14 residues. Germline lookup yields CDR1 SQVTM and CDR2 ANQGSEA. Between the trimmed V and J ends, which lost 7 bases and 6 bases, there was a span of 20 bases. CDR3 coding DNA: TGCAGCGCCTTATACCAGGGGTCATACGATACGCAGTATTTT. This gives the protein CSALYQGSYDTQYF.

This clonotype was detected only a few times. This rearrangement joins TRBV12-3 or TRBV12-4 to TRBJ2-3; 12 bases map to TRBD1. The V gene end was trimmed by 3 bases and the J gene end by 5 bases; junction bases not matched to a gene: 9. CDR3 length: 17 amino acids. The CDR3 is CASSFFRDRGRVDTQYF. The CDR3 region has the DNA TGTGCCAGCAGTTTCTTTCGGGACAGGGGGCGCGTAGATACGCAGTATTTT.

This clonotype was detected ten times or more. CDR3 sequence (DNA): TGCAGTGCGCGGGACGGAGGCTATAATTCACCCCTCCACTTT. Translation gives CSARDGGYNSPLHF. The chain combines TRBV20-1 with TRBJ1-6; D possibly corresponds to TRBD1 (5 bases). CDR3 length: 14 residues. Germline assignment: CDR1 DFQATT and CDR2 SNEGSKA (reference sequence). V was cut by 6 bases and J by 3 bases, with 12 bases left in between.

This clonotype was seen ten or more times. The chain joins TRBV20-1 to TRBJ2-1; 10 positions agree with TRBD2. In germline, CDR1 is DFQATT, CDR2 SNEGSKA (reference sequence). J gave up 8 bases and V 6 bases, and 10 bases lay outside the gene matches. CDR3 length: 14 amino acids. CDR3 nucleotide sequence: TGCAGTGCGGAGGGTAGCGGGAGGCTGGATGAGCAGTTCTTC. It specifies CSAEGSGRLDEQFF.

The sample holds one count of this clonotype. A read error is possible here, since a much larger clone lies one base away. The chain has TRBV28 and TRBJ2-5; 7 bases map to TRBD2. CDR1 is MDHEN, CDR2 SYDVKM, per germline. This CDR3 has 15 residues. With 8 bases clipped from V and 4 bases from J, the junction kept 13 bases outside the gene matches. The CDR3 DNA is TGTGCCAGCTGTCAATTGGCGGGAGATCGAGAGACCCAGTACTTC. Residues: CASCQLAGDRETQYF.

This clonotype has a count of ten or more. The chain uses TRBV20-1 and TRBJ1-2; 9 bases align to TRBD1. CDR1 and CDR2 from the germline V gene are DFQATT and SNEGSKA (reference sequence). The CDR3 spans 15 residues. The V and J ends lost 4 bases and 8 bases, in that order; junction bases with no gene match: 14. The CDR3 sequence is CSATRDRALSEGYTF. In DNA form, the CDR3 reads TGCAGTGCTACCCGGGACAGGGCCTTATCTGAGGGCTACACCTTC.

This sequence joins TRBV5-6 and TRBJ2-7, with D perhaps TRBD1 (5 bases). Deletions cut 3 bases from V and 5 bases from J, with 9 bases between. This CDR3 contains 12 residues. Germline CDR1 is SGHDT and CDR2 is YYEEEE. The DNA for the CDR3 is TGTGCCAGCAGCTCGACAGTCCACGAGCAGTACTTC. Translated: CASSSTVHEQYF.

As to this clonotype: A clone one base away is much larger, so this may be a read error. The chain has TRBV5-1 and TRBJ2-7, with no clear D. CDR3 length: 12 residues. The germline gives CDR1 SGHRS, CDR2 YFSETQ. Trimming shortened V by 2 bases and J by 6 bases, and 9 bases separated the two germline ends. DNA of the CDR3: TGCGCCAGCAGCTTCTCCGGGTGCGAGCAGTACTTC. As protein: CASSFSGCEQYF.

This clonotype has a count of ten or more. The J gene is TRBJ2-1, the V gene TRBV16, with 8 bases identical to TRBD2. The CDR3 covers 16 residues. The V segment lost 1 base and the J segment 1 base; nucleotides outside the gene matches: 3. The germline gives CDR1 KGHSY, CDR2 FQNENV. As DNA, the CDR3 is TGTGCCAGCAGCCAATTCCGGGAGGGTTCCTACAATGAGCAGTTCTTC. Protein sequence: CASSQFREGSYNEQFF.

In this sample, this clonotype turned up many times. The chain links TRBV5-1 to TRBJ2-5; 10 bases align to TRBD2. The CDR3 consists of 16 residues. Germline loops: CDR1 SGHRS, CDR2 YFSETQ. After removal of 1 base from V and 5 bases from J, the junction contained 8 bases not matched to a gene. CDR3 amino acids: CASSLIAGGFRETQYF. DNA of the CDR3: TGCGCCAGCAGCTTGATAGCGGGAGGATTCCGTGAGACCCAGTACTTC.

This clonotype was picked up many times. Here the CDR3 DNA reads TGTGCCAGCAGTGACAGGGGACTCACAGATACGCAGTATTTT. As protein: CASSDRGLTDTQYF. The chain couples TRBV6-4 to TRBJ2-3; tentatively, D is TRBD2 (6 bases). Germline values: CDR1 MRHNA, CDR2 SNTAGT. The CDR3 runs to 14 residues. V was shortened by 2 bases and J by 2 bases, with 8 bases between the two germline ends.

This clonotype has just a few counts. The V and J genes are TRBV18 and TRBJ2-2; TRBD1 matches at 8 bases. The ends lost 2 bases at V and 6 bases at J; junction bases unmatched: 2. The CDR3 extends over 14 amino acids. CDR1 is KGHSH and CDR2 is LQKENI in the germline V gene. In DNA, the CDR3 is TGTGCCAGCTCACCAGACAGGGGAGCCGGGGAGCTGTTTTTT. Protein product: CASSPDRGAGELFF.

In its sample, this clonotype was seen many times. The V and J genes are TRBV5-1 and TRBJ2-1; possibly TRBD1 or TRBD2 for D (5 bases each). The ends were cut back, 4 bases at V and 3 bases at J, with 11 bases in the middle. Germline V gives CDR1 SGHRS, CDR2 YFSETQ. The CDR3 runs to 14 residues. In DNA, the CDR3 is TGCGCCAGCAGCCGAGGGGATCTCTACAATGAGCAGTTCTTC. Its protein product is CASSRGDLYNEQFF.